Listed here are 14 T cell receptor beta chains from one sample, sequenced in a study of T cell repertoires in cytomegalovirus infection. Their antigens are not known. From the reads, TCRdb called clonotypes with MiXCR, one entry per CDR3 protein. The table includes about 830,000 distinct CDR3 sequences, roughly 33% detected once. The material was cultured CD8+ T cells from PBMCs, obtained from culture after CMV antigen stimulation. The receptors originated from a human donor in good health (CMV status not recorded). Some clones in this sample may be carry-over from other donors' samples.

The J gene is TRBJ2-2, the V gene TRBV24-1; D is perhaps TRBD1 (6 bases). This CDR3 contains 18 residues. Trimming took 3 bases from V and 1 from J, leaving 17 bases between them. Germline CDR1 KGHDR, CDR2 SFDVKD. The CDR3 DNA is TGTGCCACCAGTGATATGGACAGCCTAACGGGGAACACCGGGGAGCTGTTTTTT. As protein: CATSDMDSLTGNTGELFF.

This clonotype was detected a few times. CDR3 in DNA: TGTGCCAGCAGTTTATCCTATGGGGGGAGGTCCTACGAGCAGTACGTC. Its translation: CASSLSYGGRSYEQYV. The chain joins TRBV27 to TRBJ2-7; maybe TRBD2 (6 bases). Germline V gene sequence: CDR1 MNHEY, CDR2 SMNVEV (reference sequence). Between the trimmed V and J ends, which lost 0 bases and 1 base, there was a span of 13 bases. This CDR3 spans 16 amino acids.

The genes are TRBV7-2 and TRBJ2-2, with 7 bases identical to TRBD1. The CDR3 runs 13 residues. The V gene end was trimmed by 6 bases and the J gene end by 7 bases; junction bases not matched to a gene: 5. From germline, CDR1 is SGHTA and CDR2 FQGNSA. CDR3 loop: CASSHTGVGELFF. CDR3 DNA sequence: TGTGCCAGCAGTCATACAGGGGTCGGGGAGCTGTTTTTT.

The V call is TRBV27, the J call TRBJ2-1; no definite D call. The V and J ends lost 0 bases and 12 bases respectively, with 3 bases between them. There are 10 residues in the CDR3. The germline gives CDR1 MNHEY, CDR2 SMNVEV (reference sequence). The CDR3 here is CASSLSPQFF. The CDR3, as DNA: TGTGCCAGCAGTTTATCGCCGCAGTTCTTC.

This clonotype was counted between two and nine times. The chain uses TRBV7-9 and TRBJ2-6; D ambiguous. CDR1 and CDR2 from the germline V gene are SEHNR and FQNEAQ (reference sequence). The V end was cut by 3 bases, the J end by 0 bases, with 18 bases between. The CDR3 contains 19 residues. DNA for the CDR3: TGTGCCAGCAGCTTTAAGCCCAGGCCCTCCCGCTCTGGGGCCAACGTCCTGACTTTC. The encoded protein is CASSFKPRPSRSGANVLTF.

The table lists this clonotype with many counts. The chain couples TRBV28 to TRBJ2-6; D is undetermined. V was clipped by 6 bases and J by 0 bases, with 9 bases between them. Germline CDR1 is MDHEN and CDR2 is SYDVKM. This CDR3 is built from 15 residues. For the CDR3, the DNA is TGTGCCAGCAGCTTCAGAGGCTCTGGGGCCAACGTCCTGACTTTC. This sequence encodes CASSFRGSGANVLTF. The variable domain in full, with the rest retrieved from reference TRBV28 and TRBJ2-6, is DVKVTQSSRYLVKRTGEKVFLECVQDMDHENMFWYRQDPGLGLRLIYFSYDVKMKEKGDIPEGYSVSREKKERFSLILESASTNQTSMYLCASSFRGSGANVLTFGAGSRLTVL.

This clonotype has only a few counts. This CDR3 reads CATSRDLAGKNTEAFF. DNA of the CDR3: TGTGCCACCAGCAGAGATCTAGCAGGGAAGAACACTGAAGCTTTCTTT. The genes are TRBV15 and TRBJ1-1; D is possibly TRBD1 (5 bases). Germline V lookup: CDR1 LNHNV, CDR2 YYDKDF (reference sequence). This CDR3 has 16 residues. The ends were cut back, 0 bases at V and 1 base at J, with 12 bases in the middle.

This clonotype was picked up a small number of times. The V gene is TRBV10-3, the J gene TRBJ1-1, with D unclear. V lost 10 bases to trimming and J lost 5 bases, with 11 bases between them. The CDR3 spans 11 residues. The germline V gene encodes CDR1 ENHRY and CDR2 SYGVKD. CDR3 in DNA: TGTGCCACGATGGAGAGTACTGAAGCTTTCTTT. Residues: CATMESTEAFF.

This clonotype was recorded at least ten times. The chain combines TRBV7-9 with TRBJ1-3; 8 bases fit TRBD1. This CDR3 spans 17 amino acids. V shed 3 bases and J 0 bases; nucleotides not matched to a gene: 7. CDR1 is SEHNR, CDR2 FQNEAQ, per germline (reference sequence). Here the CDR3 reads CASSFLTGESSGNTIYF. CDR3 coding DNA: TGTGCCAGCAGCTTTCTGACAGGGGAAAGCTCTGGAAACACCATATATTTT.

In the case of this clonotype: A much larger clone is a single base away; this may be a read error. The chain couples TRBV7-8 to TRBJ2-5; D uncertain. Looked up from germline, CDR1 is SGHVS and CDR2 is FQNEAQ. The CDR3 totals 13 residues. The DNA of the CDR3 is TGTGTCAGCAGCTTGAAGGCGGAAGAGACCCAGTACTTC. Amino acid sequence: CVSSLKAEETQYF.

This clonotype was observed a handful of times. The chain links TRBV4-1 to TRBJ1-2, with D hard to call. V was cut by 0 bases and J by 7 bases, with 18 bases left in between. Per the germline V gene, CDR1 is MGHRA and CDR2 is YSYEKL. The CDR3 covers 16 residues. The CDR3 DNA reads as TGCGCCAGCAGCCAAGATTTGACGGGAGCCTCGGGTGGCTACACCTTC. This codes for CASSQDLTGASGGYTF.

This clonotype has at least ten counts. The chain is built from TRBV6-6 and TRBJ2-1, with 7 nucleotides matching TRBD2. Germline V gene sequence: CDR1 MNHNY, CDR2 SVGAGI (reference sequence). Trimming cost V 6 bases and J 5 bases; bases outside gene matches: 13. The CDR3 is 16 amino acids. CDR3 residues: CASSRWVGREDNEQFF. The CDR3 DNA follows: TGTGCCAGCAGCCGCTGGGTAGGGAGGGAAGACAATGAGCAGTTCTTC.

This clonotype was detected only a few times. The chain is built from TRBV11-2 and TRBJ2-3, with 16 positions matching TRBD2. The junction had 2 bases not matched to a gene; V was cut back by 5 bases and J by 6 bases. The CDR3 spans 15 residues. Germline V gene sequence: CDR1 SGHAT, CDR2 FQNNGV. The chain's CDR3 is CASSTGLAGGDTQYF. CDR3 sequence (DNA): TGTGCCAGCAGCACGGGACTAGCGGGGGGGGATACGCAGTATTTT.

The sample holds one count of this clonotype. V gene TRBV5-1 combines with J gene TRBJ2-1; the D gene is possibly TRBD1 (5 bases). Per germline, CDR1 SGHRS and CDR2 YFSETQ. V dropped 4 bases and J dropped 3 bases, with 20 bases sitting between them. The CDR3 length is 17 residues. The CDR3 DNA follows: TGCGCCAGCAGCCCAAGGAGACAGCTAAACAGCTACAATGAGCAGTTCTTC. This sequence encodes CASSPRRQLNSYNEQFF.